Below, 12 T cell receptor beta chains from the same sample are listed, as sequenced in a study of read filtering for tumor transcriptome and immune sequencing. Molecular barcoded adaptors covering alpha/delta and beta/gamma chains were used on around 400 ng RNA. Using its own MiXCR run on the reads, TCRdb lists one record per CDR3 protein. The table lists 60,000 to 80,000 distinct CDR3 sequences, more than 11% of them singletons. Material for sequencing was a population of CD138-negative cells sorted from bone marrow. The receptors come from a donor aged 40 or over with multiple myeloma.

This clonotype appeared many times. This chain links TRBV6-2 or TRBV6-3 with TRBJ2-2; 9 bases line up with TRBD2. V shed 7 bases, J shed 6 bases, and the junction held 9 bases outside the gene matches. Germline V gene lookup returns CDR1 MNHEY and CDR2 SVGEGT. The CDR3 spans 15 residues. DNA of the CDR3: TGTGCCAGCACGGGGCTAGCGGGACGGTCCGGGGAGCTGTTTTTT. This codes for CASTGLAGRSGELFF.

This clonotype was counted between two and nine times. The CDR3 nucleotides read TGTGCCTGGAGTACCGGGCCCCTGAGGGGCTACACCTTC. Translated: CAWSTGPLRGYTF. The gene calls are TRBV30 and TRBJ1-2; no clear D. CDR3 length: 13 residues. CDR1 is GTSNPN and CDR2 is SVGIG in the germline V gene (reference sequence). The V gene lost 2 bases and the J gene lost 8 bases, with 15 bases spanning the gap.

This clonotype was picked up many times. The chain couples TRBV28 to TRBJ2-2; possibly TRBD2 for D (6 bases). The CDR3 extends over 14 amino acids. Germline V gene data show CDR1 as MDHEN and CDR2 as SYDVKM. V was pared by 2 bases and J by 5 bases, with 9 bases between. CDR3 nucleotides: TGTGCCAGCAGTTTACAAGGACTAACCGGGGAGCTGTTTTTT. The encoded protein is CASSLQGLTGELFF.

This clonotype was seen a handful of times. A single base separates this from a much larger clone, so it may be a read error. CDR3 in DNA: TGCAGCGTTGCTCCAGGCAGCAATGGGCCCCAGCATTTT. It translates to CSVAPGSNGPQHF. The V and J genes are TRBV29-1 and TRBJ1-5; D is ambiguous. Trimming left V 4 bases short and J 9 bases short, with 16 bases between. Germline V gene sequence: CDR1 SQVTM, CDR2 ANQGSEA. CDR3 size: 13 residues.

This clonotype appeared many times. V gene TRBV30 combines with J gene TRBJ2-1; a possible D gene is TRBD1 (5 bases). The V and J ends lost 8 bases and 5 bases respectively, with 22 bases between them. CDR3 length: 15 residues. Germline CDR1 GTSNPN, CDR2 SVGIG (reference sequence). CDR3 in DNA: TGTGCCCTAGGACAAGGCAAAACAGTAAACAATGAGCAGTTCTTC. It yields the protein CALGQGKTVNNEQFF.

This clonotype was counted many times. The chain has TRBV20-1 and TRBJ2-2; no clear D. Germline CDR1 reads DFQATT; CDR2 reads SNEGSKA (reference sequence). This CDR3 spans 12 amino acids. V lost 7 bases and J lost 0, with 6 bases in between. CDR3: CSGRANTGELFF. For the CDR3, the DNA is TGCAGTGGTCGCGCGAACACCGGGGAGCTGTTTTTT.

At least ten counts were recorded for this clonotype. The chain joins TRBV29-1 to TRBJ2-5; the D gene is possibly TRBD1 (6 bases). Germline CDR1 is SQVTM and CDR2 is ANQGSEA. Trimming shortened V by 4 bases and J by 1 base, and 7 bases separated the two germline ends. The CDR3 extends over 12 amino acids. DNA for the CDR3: TGCAGCGTTGCAGGGGCCCAAGAGACCCAGTACTTC. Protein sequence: CSVAGAQETQYF.

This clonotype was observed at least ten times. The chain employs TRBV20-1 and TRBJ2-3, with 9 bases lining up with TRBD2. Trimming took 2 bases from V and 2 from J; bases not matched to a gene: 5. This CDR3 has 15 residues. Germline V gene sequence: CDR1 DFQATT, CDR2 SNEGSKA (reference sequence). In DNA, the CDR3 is TGCAGTGCTAGACTCACTAGCGGGCTCACAGATACGCAGTATTTT. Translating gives CSARLTSGLTDTQYF.

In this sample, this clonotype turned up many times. The CDR3 DNA follows: TGCAGCGTTGAAGACCAGACTAGCGGGAGAGGCACAGATACGCAGTATTTT. Protein product: CSVEDQTSGRGTDTQYF. This chain links TRBV29-1 with TRBJ2-3; 12 nucleotides match TRBD2. This CDR3 contains 17 residues. Germline CDR1 is SQVTM and CDR2 is ANQGSEA. V shed 0 bases, J shed 1 base, and the junction held 5 bases outside the gene matches.

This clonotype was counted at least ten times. CDR3 loop: CSAATGLEVETQYF. The DNA for the CDR3 is TGCAGTGCTGCGACAGGTTTGGAGGTAGAGACCCAGTACTTC. V gene TRBV20-1 combines with J gene TRBJ2-5; a possible D gene is TRBD1 (6 bases). This CDR3 comprises 14 residues. CDR1 and CDR2 (germline): DFQATT, SNEGSKA (reference sequence). Trimming pared 5 bases from V and 4 bases from J, leaving 17 bases between.

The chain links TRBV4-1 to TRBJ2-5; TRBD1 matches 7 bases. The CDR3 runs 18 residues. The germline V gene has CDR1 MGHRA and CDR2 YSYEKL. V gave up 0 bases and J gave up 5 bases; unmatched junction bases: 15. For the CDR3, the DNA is TGCGCCAGCAGCCAAGATTTAGAACTCAGGGGGTTCGGGGAGACCCAGTACTTC. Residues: CASSQDLELRGFGETQYF.

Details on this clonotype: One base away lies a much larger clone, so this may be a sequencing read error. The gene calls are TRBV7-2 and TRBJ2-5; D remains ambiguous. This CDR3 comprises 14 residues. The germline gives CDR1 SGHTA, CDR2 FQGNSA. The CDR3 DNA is TGTGCCAGCTGCTTAGTCCCCCGGGCCGAGACCCAGTACTTC. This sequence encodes CASCLVPRAETQYF.